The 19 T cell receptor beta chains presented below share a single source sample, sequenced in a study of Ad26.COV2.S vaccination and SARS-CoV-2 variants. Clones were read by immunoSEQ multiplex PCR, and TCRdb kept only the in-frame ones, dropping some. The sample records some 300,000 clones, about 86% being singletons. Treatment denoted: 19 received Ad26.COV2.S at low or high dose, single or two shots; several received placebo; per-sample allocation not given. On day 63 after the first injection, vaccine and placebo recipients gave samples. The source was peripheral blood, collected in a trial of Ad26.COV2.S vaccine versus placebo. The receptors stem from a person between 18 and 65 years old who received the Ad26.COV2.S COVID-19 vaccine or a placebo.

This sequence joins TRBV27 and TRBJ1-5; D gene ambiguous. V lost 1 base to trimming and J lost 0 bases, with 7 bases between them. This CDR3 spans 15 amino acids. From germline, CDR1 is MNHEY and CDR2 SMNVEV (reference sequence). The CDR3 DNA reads TGTGCCAGCAGTTTATTCATTAATAGCAATCAGCCCCAGCATTTT. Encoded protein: CASSLFINSNQPQHF.

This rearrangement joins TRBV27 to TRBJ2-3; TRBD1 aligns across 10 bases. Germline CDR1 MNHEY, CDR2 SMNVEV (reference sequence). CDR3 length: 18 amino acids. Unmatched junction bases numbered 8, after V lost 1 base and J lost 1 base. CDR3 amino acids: CASSLWTWGTGGTDTQYF. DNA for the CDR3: TGTGCCAGCAGTTTATGGACGTGGGGGACAGGGGGCACAGATACGCAGTATTTT.

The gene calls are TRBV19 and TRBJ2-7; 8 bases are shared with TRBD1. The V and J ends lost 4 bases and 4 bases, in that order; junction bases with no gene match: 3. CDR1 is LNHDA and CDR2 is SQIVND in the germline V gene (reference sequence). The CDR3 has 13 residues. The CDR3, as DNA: TGTGCCAGTAGTACCCGACAGGGGTACGAGCAGTACTTC. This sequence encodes CASSTRQGYEQYF.

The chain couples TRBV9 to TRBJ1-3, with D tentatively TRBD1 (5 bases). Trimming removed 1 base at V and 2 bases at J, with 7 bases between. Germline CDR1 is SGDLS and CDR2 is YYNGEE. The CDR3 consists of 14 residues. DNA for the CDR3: TGTGCCAGCAGCGTAAAGGGGACTGGAAACACCATATATTTT. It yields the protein CASSVKGTGNTIYF.

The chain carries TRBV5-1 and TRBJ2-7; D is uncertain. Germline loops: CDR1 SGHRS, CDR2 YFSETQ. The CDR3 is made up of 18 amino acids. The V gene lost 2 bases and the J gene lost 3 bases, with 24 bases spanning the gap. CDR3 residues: CASSFQLHPSTPDYEQYF. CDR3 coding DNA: TGCGCCAGCAGCTTCCAATTACACCCTTCGACACCAGACTACGAGCAGTACTTC.

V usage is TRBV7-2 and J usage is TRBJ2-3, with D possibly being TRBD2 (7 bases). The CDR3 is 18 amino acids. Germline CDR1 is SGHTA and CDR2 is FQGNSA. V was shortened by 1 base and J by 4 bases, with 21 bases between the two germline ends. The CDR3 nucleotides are TGTGCCAGCAGCTTAGTGGGCGGGGGCATCCCTGGGGCAGATACGCAGTATTTT. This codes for CASSLVGGGIPGADTQYF.

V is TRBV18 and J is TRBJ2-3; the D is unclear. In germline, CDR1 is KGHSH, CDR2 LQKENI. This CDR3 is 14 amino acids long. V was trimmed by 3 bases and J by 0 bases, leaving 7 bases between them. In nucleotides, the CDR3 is TGTGCCAGCTCACCTCTGGACAGCACAGATACGCAGTATTTT. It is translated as CASSPLDSTDTQYF.

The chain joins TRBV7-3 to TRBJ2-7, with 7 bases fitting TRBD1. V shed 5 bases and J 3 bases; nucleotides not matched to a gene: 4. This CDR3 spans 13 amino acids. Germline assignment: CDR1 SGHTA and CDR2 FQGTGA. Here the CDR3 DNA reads TGTGCCAGCAGCCTAGGACAGGACTACGAGCAGTACTTC. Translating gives CASSLGQDYEQYF.

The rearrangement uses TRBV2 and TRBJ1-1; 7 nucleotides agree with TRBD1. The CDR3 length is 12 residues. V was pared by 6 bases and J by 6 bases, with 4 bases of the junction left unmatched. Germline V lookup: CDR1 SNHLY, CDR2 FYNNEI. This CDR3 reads CASRRQGAEAFF. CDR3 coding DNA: TGTGCCAGCAGGAGACAGGGCGCTGAAGCTTTCTTT.

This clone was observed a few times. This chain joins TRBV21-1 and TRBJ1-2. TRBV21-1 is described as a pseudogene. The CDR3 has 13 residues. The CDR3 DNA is TGTGCCAGCAGCAAAGAAAGGAGGGATGGCTACACCTTC. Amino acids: CASSKERRDGYTF.

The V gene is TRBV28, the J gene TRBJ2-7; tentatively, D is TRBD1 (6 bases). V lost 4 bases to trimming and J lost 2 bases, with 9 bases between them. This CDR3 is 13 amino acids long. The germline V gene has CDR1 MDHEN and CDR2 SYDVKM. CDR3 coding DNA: TGTGCCAGCAGTTCTACAGGGCCCTACGAGCAGTACTTC. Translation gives CASSSTGPYEQYF.

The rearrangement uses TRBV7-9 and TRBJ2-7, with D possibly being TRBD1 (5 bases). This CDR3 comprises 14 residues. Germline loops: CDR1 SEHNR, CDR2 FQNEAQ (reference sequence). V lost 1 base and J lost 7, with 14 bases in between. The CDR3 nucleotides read TGTGCCAGCAGCTTAGTGGGGAACCAGGGTGAGCAGTACTTC. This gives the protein CASSLVGNQGEQYF.

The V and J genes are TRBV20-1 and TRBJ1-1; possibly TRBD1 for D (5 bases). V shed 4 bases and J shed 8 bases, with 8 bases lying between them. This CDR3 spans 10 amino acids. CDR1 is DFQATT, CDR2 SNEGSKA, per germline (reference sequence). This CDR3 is CSATRTEAFF. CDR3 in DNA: TGCAGTGCTACCAGGACAGAAGCTTTCTTT.

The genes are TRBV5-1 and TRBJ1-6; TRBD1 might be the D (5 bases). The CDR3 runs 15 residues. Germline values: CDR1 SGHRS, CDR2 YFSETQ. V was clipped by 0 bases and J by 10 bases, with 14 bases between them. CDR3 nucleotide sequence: TGCGCCAGCAGCTTGGGTTCAGGGTCGGAATCACCCCTCCACTTT. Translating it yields CASSLGSGSESPLHF.

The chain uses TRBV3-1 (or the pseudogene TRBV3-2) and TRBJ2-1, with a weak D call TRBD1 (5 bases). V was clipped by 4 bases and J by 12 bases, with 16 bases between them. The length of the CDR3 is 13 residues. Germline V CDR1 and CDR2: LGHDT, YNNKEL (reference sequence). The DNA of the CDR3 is TGTGCCAGCAGCCTTAACACCGGACAAGTGCAGTTCTTC. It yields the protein CASSLNTGQVQFF.

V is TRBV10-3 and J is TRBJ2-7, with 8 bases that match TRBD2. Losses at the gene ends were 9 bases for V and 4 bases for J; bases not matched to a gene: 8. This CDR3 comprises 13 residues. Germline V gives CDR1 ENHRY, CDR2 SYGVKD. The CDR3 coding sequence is TGTGCCATAGGAGGGACTAGTTCTTACGAGCAGTACTTC. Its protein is CAIGGTSSYEQYF.

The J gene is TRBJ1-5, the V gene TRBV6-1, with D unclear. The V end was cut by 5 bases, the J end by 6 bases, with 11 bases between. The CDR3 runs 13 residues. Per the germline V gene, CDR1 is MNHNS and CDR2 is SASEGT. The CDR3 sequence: CASSTDRAQPQHF. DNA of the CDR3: TGTGCCAGCAGTACCGACCGGGCTCAGCCCCAGCATTTT.

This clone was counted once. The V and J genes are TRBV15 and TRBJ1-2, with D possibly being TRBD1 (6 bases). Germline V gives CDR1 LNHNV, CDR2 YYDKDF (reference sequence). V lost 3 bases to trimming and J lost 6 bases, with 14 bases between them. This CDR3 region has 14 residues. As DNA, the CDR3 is TGTGCCACCAGCAGGGGAGGGGACACGGATGGCTACACCTTC. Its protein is CATSRGGDTDGYTF. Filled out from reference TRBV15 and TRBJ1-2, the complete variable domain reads DAMVIQNPRYQVTQFGKPVTLSCSQTLNHNVMYWYQQKSSQAPKLLFHYYDKDFNNEADTPDNFQSRRPNTSFCFLDIRSPGLGDTAMYLCATSRGGDTDGYTFGSGTRLTVV.

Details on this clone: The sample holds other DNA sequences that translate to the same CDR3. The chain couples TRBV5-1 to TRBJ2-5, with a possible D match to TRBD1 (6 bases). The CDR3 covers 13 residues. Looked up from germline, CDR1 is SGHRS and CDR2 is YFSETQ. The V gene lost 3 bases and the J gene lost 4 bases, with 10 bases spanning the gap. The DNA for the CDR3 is TGCGCCAGCAGCTACAGGGTAGGAGAGACCCAGTACTTC. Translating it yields CASSYRVGETQYF.